The clone carrying this TCR beta chain was found once. The assay was immunoSEQ multiplex PCR, and TCRdb's table has in-frame clones only and misses some. The repertoire holds more than 100,000 clones, about nine tenths seen once, with just over 7.5% in the top ten. The CDR3 totals 14 residues. CDR1 LNHDA and CDR2 SQIVND come from the germline V gene (reference sequence). V was shortened by 6 bases and J by 6 bases, with 15 bases between the two germline ends. The data originate from a study of control samples from healthy donors and cancer patients. The clonotype originates from a man between 50 and 59 years old with head and neck cancer. The sample taken for sequencing was PBMCs. The chain employs TRBV19 and TRBJ1-5; tentative D call: TRBD1 (6 bases). The CDR3 protein is CASSDRNPTQPQHF. CDR3 nucleotide sequence: TGTGCCAGTAGCGACAGGAACCCAACTCAGCCCCAGCATTTT.